This T cell receptor beta chain was captured in a study of T cell responses to AZD1222 COVID-19 vaccine (dated by TCRdb to the early 2020s). In terms of the full investigation: A total of around 240 trial participants underwent TCR sequencing, of whom some 210 received two doses of AZD1222 and about 25 received two doses of the MenACWY control vaccine. Trial participants were enrolled into age subgroups of 18-55, 56-69 and 70-plus years, which contained roughly 150, 30 and 60 TCR-sequenced participants, respectively.

Notes on this clone: Its binding antigen is unknown. No much larger clone is present one base from it, and per-base qualities are unavailable.

Beyond this particular receptor, the publication reports: No day 14 peak-response samples were available, so repertoires were characterized only after the peak T cell response. Participants were mostly white British and included more females than males, and it was suggested by the authors that clonal diversity may have been underestimated. CD4 TCRs associated with the vaccine covered the entire spike protein, and the dominant responses were in regions 160-218 and 743-854. The 56-69-year group was small, and its depth increase did not reach significance, likely because of low power. Reportedly, close to half of the unique spike-specific TCRs recognized epitopes lying outside the regions that are mutated in the B.1.351 and B.1.1.7 variants. Conclusions about previously exposed vaccinees were limited because only a handful of AZD1222 recipients were SARS-CoV-2 seropositive at baseline. A significant rise in spike-specific TCR breadth and depth was observed after two AZD1222 doses relative to day 0 and relative to MenACWY recipients.

The CDR3 regions of human TCRbeta chains were analyzed by immunosequencing. Concerning the study's data processing: TCRs in the repertoires were compared against a reference library of SARS-CoV-2-specific TCRs that had been generated with the MIRA antigen-specificity platform. Breadth was defined as the fraction of unique TCRs that were SARS-CoV-2-associated. Depth was defined as the fraction of total T cells that were SARS-CoV-2-associated. Each spike-specific TCR was assigned to its reactive spike region and to a CD4 or CD8 class using the MIRA data. Log10-transformed breadth and depth values were compared by one-way ANOVA with Sidak's multiple comparisons tests. In TCRdb, the immuneACCESS table is reduced to in-frame sequences with V and J assigned. These tables do not hold every clone; where another copy was compared, an unresolved V gene accounts for under half, and the others remain unexplained. V and J calls and clone size are as listed in that table; D and trimming were resolved from the DNA. This sample comprises 100,000 to 150,000 clones, roughly 93% of them detected only once. Clones ranked in the top ten supply 1.1% of the sample.

What the time point label conveys for this sample: about 28 days (+/-7) after the second vaccine dose. AZD1222 recipients whose second dose came at about 4 weeks and those whose second dose came at about 12 weeks were combined into one group, since spike-specific TCR depth and breadth did not differ between the two schedules. Samples from vaccinated people were obtained from the UK trials COV001 and COV002, which included a single-blind randomized controlled phase 2/3 trial of AZD1222 (ChAdOx1 nCoV-19) in healthy adults. For TCRbeta chain sequencing, PBMC samples from trial participants were taken at day 0 and at day 28 after the second dose. This specimen consisted of peripheral blood, obtained 28 days after the second AZD1222 dose. This clonotype was sampled from an adult who received the AZD1222 COVID-19 vaccine.

The CDR3 reads as follows: CASSLASGRGNEQFF. The nucleotide sequence is TGCGCCAGCAGCTTGGCGAGCGGGAGGGGCAATGAGCAGTTCTTC. Rearrangement joined TRBV5-1 to TRBJ2-1, and 10 junction bases match TRBD2. The germline V gene supplies CDR1 SGHRS and CDR2 YFSETQ. After removal of 0 bases from V and 6 bases from J, the junction retains 3 bases not matched to a gene. The CDR3 numbers 15 residues from cysteine through phenylalanine. The CDR3 DNA has 45 bases and is translated from base 1. This CDR3, with the reference TRBV5-1 and TRBJ2-1 proteins standing in past its ends, gives the full variable domain KAGVTQTPRYLIKTRGQQVTLSCSPISGHRSVSWYQQTPGQGLQFLFEYFSETQRNKGNFPGRFSGRQFSNSRSEMNVSTLELGDSALYLCASSLASGRGNEQFFGPGTRLTVL.